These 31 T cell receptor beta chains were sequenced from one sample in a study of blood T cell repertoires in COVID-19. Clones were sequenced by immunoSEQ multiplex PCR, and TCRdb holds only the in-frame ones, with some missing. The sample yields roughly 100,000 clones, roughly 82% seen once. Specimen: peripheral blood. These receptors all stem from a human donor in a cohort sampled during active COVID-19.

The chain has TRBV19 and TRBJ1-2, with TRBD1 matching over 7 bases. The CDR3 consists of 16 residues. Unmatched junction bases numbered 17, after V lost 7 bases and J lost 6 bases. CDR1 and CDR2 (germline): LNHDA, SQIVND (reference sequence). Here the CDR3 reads CASITRTGAGQNGYTF. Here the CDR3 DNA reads TGTGCCAGTATCACAAGGACAGGAGCAGGACAGAATGGCTACACCTTC. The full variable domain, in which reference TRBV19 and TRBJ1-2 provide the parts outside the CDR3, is DGGITQSPKYLFRKEGQNVTLSCEQNLNHDAMYWYRQDPGQGLRLIYYSQIVNDFQKGDIAEGYSVSREKKESFPLTVTSAQKNPTAFYLCASITRTGAGQNGYTFGSGTRLTVV.

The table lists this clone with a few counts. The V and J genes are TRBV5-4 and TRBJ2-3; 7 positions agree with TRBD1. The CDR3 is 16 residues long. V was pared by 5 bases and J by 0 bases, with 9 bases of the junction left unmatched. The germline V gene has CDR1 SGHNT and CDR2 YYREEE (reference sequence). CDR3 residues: CASRPRGPASTDTQYF. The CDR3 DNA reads TGTGCCAGCAGACCTAGGGGGCCCGCTAGCACAGATACGCAGTATTTT.

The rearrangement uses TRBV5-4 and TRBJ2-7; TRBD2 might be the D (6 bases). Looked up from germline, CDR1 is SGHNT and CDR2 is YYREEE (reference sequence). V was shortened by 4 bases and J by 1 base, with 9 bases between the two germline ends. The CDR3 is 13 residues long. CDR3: CASSQTSSYEQYF. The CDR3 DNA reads TGTGCCAGCAGCCAGACTAGTTCCTACGAGCAGTACTTC.

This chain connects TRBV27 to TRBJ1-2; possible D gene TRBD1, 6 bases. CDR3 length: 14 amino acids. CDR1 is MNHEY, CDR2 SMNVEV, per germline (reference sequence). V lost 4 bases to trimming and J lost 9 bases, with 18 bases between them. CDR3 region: CASSSRTALWSYTF. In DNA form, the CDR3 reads TGTGCCAGCAGTTCACGGACAGCCCTTTGGAGCTACACCTTC.

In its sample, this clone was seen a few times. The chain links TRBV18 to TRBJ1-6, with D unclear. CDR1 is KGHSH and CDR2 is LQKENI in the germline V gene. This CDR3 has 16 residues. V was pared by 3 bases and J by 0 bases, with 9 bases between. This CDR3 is CASSPFGSSYNSPLHF. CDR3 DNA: TGTGCCAGCTCACCCTTCGGGAGCTCCTATAATTCACCCCTCCACTTT. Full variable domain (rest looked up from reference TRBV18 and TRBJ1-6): NAGVMQNPRHLVRRRGQEARLRCSPMKGHSHVYWYRQLPEEGLKFMVYLQKENIIDESGMPKERFSAEFPKEGPSILRIQQVVRGDSAAYFCASSPFGSSYNSPLHFGNGTRLTVT.

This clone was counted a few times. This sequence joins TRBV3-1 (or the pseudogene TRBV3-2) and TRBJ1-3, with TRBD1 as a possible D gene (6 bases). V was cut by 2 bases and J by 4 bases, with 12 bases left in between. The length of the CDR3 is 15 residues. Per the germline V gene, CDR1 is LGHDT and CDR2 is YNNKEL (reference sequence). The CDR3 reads CASSQTGTTGNTIYF. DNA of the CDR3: TGTGCCAGCAGCCAAACCGGGACAACCGGAAACACCATATATTTT.

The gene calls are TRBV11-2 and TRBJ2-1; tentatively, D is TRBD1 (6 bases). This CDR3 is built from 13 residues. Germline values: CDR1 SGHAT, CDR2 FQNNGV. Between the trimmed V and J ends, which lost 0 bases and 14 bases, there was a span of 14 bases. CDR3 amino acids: CASSLEGTPVEFF. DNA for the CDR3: TGTGCCAGCAGCTTAGAGGGGACACCTGTGGAGTTCTTC.

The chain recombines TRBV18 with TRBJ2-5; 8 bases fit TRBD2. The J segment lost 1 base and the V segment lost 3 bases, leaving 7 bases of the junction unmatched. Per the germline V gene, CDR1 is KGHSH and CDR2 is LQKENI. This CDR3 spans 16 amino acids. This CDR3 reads CASSPGVAGLQETQYF. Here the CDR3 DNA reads TGTGCCAGCTCACCTGGCGTAGCGGGACTCCAAGAGACCCAGTACTTC.

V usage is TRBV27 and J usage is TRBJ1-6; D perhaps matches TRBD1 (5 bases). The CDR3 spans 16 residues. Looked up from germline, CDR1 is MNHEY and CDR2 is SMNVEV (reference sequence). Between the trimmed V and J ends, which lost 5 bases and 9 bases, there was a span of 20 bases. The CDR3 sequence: CASSPSGGGGGSPLHF. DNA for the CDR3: TGTGCCAGCAGTCCTAGTGGCGGGGGAGGTGGTTCACCCCTCCACTTT.

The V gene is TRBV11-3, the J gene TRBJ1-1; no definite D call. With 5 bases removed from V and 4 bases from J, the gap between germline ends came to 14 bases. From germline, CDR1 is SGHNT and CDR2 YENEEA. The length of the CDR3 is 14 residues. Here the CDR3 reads CASSREALGTEAFF. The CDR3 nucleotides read TGTGCCAGCAGCCGCGAGGCCTTGGGCACTGAAGCTTTCTTT.

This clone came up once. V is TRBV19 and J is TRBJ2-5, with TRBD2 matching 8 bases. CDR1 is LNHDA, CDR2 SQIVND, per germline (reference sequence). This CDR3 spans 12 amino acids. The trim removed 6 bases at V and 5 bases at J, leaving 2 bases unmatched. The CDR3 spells CASRGLGETQYF. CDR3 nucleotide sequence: TGTGCCAGTAGGGGACTAGGTGAGACCCAGTACTTC.

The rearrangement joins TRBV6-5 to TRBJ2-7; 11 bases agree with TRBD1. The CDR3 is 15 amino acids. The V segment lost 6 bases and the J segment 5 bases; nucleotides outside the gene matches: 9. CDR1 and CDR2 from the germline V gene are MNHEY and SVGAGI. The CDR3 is CASRPLGQGANEQYF. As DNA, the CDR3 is TGTGCCAGCAGGCCCCTAGGACAGGGGGCCAACGAGCAGTACTTC.

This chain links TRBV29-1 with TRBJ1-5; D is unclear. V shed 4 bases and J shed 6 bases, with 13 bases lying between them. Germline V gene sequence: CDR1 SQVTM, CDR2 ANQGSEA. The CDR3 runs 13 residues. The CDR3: CSVGREGGQPQHF. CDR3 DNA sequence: TGCAGCGTTGGGAGGGAGGGCGGTCAGCCCCAGCATTTT. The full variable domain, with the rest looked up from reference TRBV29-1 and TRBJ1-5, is SAVISQKPSRDICQRGTSLTIQCQVDSQVTMMFWYRQQPGQSLTLIATANQGSEATYESGFVIDKFPISRPNLTFSTLTVSNMSPEDSSIYLCSVGREGGQPQHFGDGTRLSIL.

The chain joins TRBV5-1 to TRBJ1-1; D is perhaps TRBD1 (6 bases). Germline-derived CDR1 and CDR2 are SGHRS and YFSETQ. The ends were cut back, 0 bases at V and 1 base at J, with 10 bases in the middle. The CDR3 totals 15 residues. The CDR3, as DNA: TGCGCCAGCAGCTTGGGGCGGGGGGCGAACACTGAAGCTTTCTTT. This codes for CASSLGRGANTEAFF.

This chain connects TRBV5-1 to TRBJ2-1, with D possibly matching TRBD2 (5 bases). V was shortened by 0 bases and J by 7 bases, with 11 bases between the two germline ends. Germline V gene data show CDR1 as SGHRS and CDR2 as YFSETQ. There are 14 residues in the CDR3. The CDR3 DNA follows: TGCGCCAGCAGCTTGGTCACCCCGGGAAATGAGCAGTTCTTC. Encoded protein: CASSLVTPGNEQFF.

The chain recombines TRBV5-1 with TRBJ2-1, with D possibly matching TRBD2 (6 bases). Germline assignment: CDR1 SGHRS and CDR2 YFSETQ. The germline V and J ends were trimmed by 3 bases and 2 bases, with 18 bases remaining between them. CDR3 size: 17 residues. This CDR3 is CASSSNLARGTYNEQFF. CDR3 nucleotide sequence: TGCGCCAGCAGCTCGAATCTAGCGAGGGGCACCTACAATGAGCAGTTCTTC.

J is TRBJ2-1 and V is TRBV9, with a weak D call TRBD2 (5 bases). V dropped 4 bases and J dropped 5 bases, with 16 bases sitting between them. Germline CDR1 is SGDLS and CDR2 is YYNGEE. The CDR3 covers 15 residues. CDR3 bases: TGTGCCAGCAGCCCCGGCGGGTTTCTAAACAATGAGCAGTTCTTC. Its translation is CASSPGGFLNNEQFF.

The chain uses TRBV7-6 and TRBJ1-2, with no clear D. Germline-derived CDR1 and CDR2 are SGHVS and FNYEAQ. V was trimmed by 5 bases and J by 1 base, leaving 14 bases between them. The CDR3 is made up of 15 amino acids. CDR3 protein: CASSPTAGSNYGYTF. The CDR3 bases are TGTGCCAGCAGCCCAACGGCTGGGAGTAACTATGGCTACACCTTC.

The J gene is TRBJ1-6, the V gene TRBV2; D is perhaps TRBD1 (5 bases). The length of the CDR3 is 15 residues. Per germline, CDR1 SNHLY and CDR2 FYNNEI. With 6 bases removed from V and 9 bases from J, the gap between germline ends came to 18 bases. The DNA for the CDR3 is TGTGCCAGCAGCCGCGGGGGGGGTGGATTTTCACCCCTCCACTTT. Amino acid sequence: CASSRGGGGFSPLHF.

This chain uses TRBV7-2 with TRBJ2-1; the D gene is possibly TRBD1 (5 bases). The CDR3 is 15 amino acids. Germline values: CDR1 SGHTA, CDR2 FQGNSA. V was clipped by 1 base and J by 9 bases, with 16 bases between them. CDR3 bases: TGTGCCAGCAGCTTAGTGGTGTCCCAGCAGGGTGAGCAGTTCTTC. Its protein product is CASSLVVSQQGEQFF.

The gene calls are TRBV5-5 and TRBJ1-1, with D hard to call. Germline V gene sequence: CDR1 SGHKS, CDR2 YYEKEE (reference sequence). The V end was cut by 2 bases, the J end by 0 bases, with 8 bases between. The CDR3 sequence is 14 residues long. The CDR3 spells CASSFGGVNTEAFF. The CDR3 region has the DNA TGTGCCAGCAGCTTCGGCGGGGTGAACACTGAAGCTTTCTTT.

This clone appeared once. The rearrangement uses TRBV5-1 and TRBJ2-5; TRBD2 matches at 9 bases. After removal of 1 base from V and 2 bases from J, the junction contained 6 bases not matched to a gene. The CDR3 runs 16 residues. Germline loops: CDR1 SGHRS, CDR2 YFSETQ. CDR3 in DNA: TGCGCCAGCAGCTTGTATTTAAGCGGGGGGCAAGAGACCCAGTACTTC. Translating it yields CASSLYLSGGQETQYF.

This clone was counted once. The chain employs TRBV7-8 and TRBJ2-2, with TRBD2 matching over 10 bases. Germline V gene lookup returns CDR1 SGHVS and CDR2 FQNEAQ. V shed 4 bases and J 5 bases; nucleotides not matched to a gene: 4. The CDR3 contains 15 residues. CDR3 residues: CASSSIAGGTGELFF. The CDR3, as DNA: TGTGCCAGCAGCTCCATAGCGGGGGGTACCGGGGAGCTGTTTTTT.

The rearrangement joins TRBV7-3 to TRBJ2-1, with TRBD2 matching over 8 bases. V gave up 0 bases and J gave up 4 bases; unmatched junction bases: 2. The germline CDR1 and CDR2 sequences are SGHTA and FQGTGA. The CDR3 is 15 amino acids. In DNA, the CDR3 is TGTGCCAGCAGCTTAACTAGCGGGGAGTACAATGAGCAGTTCTTC. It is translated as CASSLTSGEYNEQFF.

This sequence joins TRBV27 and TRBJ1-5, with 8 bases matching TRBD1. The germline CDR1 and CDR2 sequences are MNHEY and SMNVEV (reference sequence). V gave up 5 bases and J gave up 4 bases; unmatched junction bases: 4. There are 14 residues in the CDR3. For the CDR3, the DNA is TGTGCCAGCAGTAGCGACAGGGGTAATCAGCCCCAGCATTTT. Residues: CASSSDRGNQPQHF.

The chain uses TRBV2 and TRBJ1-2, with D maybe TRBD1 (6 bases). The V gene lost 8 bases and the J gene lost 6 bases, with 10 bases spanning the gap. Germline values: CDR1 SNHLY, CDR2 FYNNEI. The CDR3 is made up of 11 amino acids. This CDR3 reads CASEGGDGYTF. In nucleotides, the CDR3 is TGTGCCAGCGAGGGGGGGGATGGCTACACCTTC.

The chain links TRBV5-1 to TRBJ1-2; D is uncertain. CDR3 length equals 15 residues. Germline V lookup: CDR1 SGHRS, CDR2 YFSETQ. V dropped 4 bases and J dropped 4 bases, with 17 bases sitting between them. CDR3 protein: CASSVRVPSGYGYTF. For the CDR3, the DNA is TGCGCCAGCAGCGTCCGGGTCCCAAGTGGCTATGGCTACACCTTC.

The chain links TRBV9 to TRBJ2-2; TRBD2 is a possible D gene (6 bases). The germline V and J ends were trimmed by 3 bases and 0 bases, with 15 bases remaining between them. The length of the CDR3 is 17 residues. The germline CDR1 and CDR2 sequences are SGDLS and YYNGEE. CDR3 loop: CASSAGVPGANTGELFF. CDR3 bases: TGTGCCAGCAGCGCGGGGGTCCCTGGAGCGAACACCGGGGAGCTGTTTTTT. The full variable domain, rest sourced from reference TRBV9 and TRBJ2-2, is DSGVTQTPKHLITATGQRVTLRCSPRSGDLSVYWYQQSLDQGLQFLIQYYNGEERAKGNILERFSAQQFPDLHSELNLSSLELGDSALYFCASSAGVPGANTGELFFGEGSRLTVL.

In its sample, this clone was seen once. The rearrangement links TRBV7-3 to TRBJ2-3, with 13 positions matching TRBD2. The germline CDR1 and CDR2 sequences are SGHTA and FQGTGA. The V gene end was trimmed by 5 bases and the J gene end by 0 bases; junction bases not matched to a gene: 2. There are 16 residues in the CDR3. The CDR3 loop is CASSRTSGGSTDTQYF. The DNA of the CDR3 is TGTGCCAGCAGCCGGACTAGCGGGGGAAGCACAGATACGCAGTATTTT.

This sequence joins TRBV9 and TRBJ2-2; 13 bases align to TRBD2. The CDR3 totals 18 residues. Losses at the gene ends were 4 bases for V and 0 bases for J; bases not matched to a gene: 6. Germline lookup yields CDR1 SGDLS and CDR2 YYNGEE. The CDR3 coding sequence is TGTGCCAGCAGCCTGAGGACTAGCGGGGGCGCGAACACCGGGGAGCTGTTTTTT. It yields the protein CASSLRTSGGANTGELFF.

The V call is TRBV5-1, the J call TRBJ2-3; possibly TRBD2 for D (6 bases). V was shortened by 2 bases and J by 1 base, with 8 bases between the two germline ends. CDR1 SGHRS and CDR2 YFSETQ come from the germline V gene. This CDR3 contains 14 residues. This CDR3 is CASSFGGRTDTQYF. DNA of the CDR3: TGCGCCAGCAGCTTCGGGGGACGCACAGATACGCAGTATTTT.